This T cell receptor beta chain was identified in a study of vaccination and CD4 T cells after COVID-19. Study overall: Each participant was administered two doses of a vaccine, which was either BNT162b2 or mRNA-1273. Post-vaccine sampling followed dose two by a median about 72 days (range 14 to 241). General observations from the study: Detection of a median around 84% of reactive clones in convalescent patients was confined to the period after vaccination.

Sequenced with the Oncomine TCR Beta short-read assay was DNA taken from cultured CD4+ T cells. TCRdb independently ran MiXCR on the PCR reads; one entry per CDR3 protein. The data contain some 2,000 distinct CDR3 sequences, about 72% of them singletons. As for treatment: roughly nine-day PBMC culture with coronavirus spike peptide pools or control peptides (ViraFEST assay). ViraFEST used peptide pools to expand antigen-specific T cells and subsequently sequenced their TCRs. Germline V gives CDR1 LNHNV, CDR2 YYDKDF (reference sequence). V was trimmed by 0 bases and J by 6 bases, leaving 12 bases between them. The CDR3 has 15 residues. About this clonotype itself: The antigen remains unidentified.

The chain couples TRBV15 to TRBJ1-5; weak D call: TRBD1 (5 bases). Sample: CD4+ T cells from blood, cultured in vitro, taken after SARS-CoV-2 vaccination. This TCR derives from a human donor who had recovered from COVID-19. The CDR3 reads CATSRDLGDGQPQHF. The CDR3 nucleotides read TGTGCCACCAGCAGAGATCTTGGGGACGGTCAGCCCCAGCATTTT.